These T cell receptor beta chains were read from a single sample in a study of quantifying T cell responses using KT2 cells. TCRdb redid the calling of the UMI-ligation and nested PCR reads with MiXCR, one entry per CDR3 protein. The table has about 32,000 distinct CDR3 sequences, about 7.3% seen once. The sample was PBMCs spiked with cells of the T cell clone KT2. These receptors were taken from a human donor. CDR3s include the opening cysteine and the closing phenylalanine or tryptophan.

v_gene: TRBV10-3
CDR3aa: CAISDSSGAVETQYF

v_gene: TRBV20-1
CDR3aa: CSAVPGQGFVTEAFF

v_gene: TRBV4-2
CDR3aa: CASSQKAGVDEQFF

v_gene: TRBV12-3/TRBV12-4
CDR3aa: CASSPRTGYSYEQYF

v_gene: TRBV15
CDR3aa: CATSRVTTGGYGYTF

v_gene: TRBV20-1
CDR3aa: CSASTRDRVYEQYF

v_gene: TRBV4-1
CDR3aa: CASSQDSTHRGSNQPQHF

v_gene: TRBV20-1
CDR3aa: CSAWTSGKETQYF

v_gene: TRBV6-6
CDR3aa: CASREGLAYNEQFF

v_gene: TRBV2
CDR3aa: CASSPDGGRWTEAFF

v_gene: TRBV18
CDR3aa: CASSPTGTVEAFF

v_gene: TRBV13
CDR3aa: CASSPLSLPSSYNEQFF

v_gene: TRBV12-3/TRBV12-4
CDR3aa: CASSLGVLGSPYGYTF

v_gene: TRBV2
CDR3aa: CASSAGLGAEQFF

v_gene: TRBV29-1
CDR3aa: CSVARGDVTGELFF

v_gene: TRBV12-3/TRBV12-4
CDR3aa: CASAKRSGGDTQYF

v_gene: TRBV14
CDR3aa: CASSQVPGRGSNYGYTF

v_gene: TRBV6-6
CDR3aa: CACGTGGTEAFF

v_gene: TRBV2
CDR3aa: CASGWDRQNTEAFF

v_gene: TRBV6-2/TRBV6-3
CDR3aa: CASTDRLGRNSNYGYTF

v_gene: TRBV13
CDR3aa: CASSHNTGGGNTIYF

v_gene: TRBV6-5
CDR3aa: CASRPQGTTGGGELFF

v_gene: TRBV6-2/TRBV6-3
CDR3aa: CASQSGGWSNQPQHF

v_gene: TRBV20-1
CDR3aa: CSARDRRDRGMNTEAFF

v_gene: TRBV4-1
CDR3aa: CASSLSGTGGNEQFF

v_gene: TRBV30
CDR3aa: CAWSGLTGFAYEQYF

v_gene: TRBV19
CDR3aa: CASKGTVNNYGYTF